The T cell receptor (beta chain) described here comes from a study of tumor-infiltrating lymphocytes in primary liver carcinoma (dated by TCRdb to the late 2010s). A note on the overall study: Between November 2015 and 2016, a few patients in China with histopathologically diagnosed primary liver carcinoma had surgical resection. A total of 35 or so specimens from 5 patients went through TCRbeta repertoire sequencing, namely 25 tumor regions, 5 adjacent noncancerous liver tissues and 5 peripheral blood samples. For each liver tumor, the study sampled five regions along with adjacent normal tissue and blood, and applied TCRbeta repertoire sequencing, expression microarrays and whole-exome sequencing. Reproducibility between technical replicate repertoires was high, with correlation coefficients above 0.95 and mean shared-clone rates roughly 0.87. The tumors of the five patients were staged as T1-T3 N0M0, with maximum diameters ranging from about 4.2 to 11 cm. Roughly 3.5 to 7.5 million productive TCRbeta reads were obtained per sample, and no significant difference in read depth was found between tissue types. Hepatocellular carcinoma (four) or combined HCC and intrahepatic cholangiocarcinoma (one) was present in the five patients, who were three men and two women aged 30 to 69 years. Results and caveats for the whole study, not just this receptor: The study included only four to six patients, and the authors note findings should be validated in a larger study. Because only the TCR beta chain was sequenced and unpaired alpha chains were not captured, true repertoire diversity is likely underestimated. Pairs of tumor regions showed greater repertoire overlap (mean about 36%) than tumor-adjacent pairs (roughly 17%) or tumor-blood pairs (roughly 15%), which is consistent with antigen-driven expansion. Bulk unsorted samples precluded comparing CD4+ and CD8+ T cell repertoires. The top 250 clones made up a significantly larger repertoire fraction in tumors than in blood (p = 0.039).

Using a constant-region primer and ProtoScript II reverse transcriptase, TCRbeta-specific cDNA was reverse-transcribed from approximately 0.55 ug total RNA. TCRbeta libraries were built with three nested multiplex PCR rounds, a slightly modified ARM-PCR procedure. Each of the first two PCR rounds ran for approximately 10 cycles and used multiplex TRBV1-TRBV30 forward primers together with a Cbeta reverse primer. A final 25-cycle PCR with Deep VentR polymerase added sample barcodes and Illumina adapters. Amplicons of 200-500 bp were gel-purified with a QIAquick gel extraction kit before sequencing. The TCRbeta amplicons were sequenced with 250-bp paired-end reads on an Illumina HiSeq 2500. In the original analysis: Quality trimming of reads was performed with Trimmomatic v0.33, and paired reads were merged with FLASH v1.2.11 so that full CDR3 sequences could be recovered. MiGEC v1.2.1b assigned V, D and J germline segments to the rearranged TCRbeta sequences. VDJtools v1.0.0 computed clonotype statistics and Shannon-Wiener diversity indices. Except for diversity analysis, only the 250 most abundant clonotypes of each sample were used in subsequent analyses to reduce sampling bias. TCRdb passed the public sequencing reads through fastp at Q25 and MiXCR, retaining productive beta sequences. Every distinct CDR3 protein forms one entry, paired with its most common genes and DNA. TCRdb's processing, not the authors' own work, is the source of the V and J calls. The sample includes approximately 330,000 distinct CDR3 sequences, with roughly two thirds observed a single time. Of the sample, about 6% falls within the top ten clones.

This clonotype was detected once. What this receptor recognizes is not known. Mismatch with germline at one junction end may stem from a read error. Reading from cysteine to phenylalanine, the CDR3 counts 15 amino acids. Just the 45-base CDR3 DNA is kept, in frame starting at base 1. The germline V gene supplies CDR1 LGHNA and CDR2 YNFKEQ. Blood RNA was extracted from unsorted whole blood with TRIzol reagent; germline DNA came from the DNeasy Blood & Tissue kit. At the time of sampling, the patients had chronic HBV infection and had not received any treatment. Before surgery, approximately 4 milliliters of peripheral blood were drawn into K2EDTA tubes.

The receptor chain draws on TRBV4-2 and TRBJ2-6; confidence is insufficient to name the D gene. Source material: peripheral blood. The clonotype originates from a man aged 40-49 years with primary liver carcinoma and hepatitis B virus infection. The nucleotide sequence reads as follows: TGTGCCAGCAGCCAAGATACCTCTTGGGCCAACGTCCTGACTTTC. Its translation reads: CASSQDTSWANVLTF.